Each of the 30 T cell receptor beta chains below was sequenced from the same sample in a study of Graves' ophthalmopathy and Graves' hyperthyroidism (dated by TCRdb to between 2017 and 2018). The sample was run on an Illumina HiSeq 2000. For repertoire sequencing, the TCR beta CDR3 regions were amplified from RNA transcripts. The first round was an RT-PCR using HTBI primers with the Qiagen OneStep RT-PCR kit, and this first round was followed by a second-round multiplex PCR, then size selection and purification. The public reads were reprocessed in TCRdb via fastp at Q25 and MiXCR, keeping in-frame beta chains. Records with the same CDR3 protein are collapsed into one entry carrying the most frequent genes and DNA. The sample table shows approximately 700,000 distinct CDR3 sequences, and about 44% are seen once. The ten top clones hold around 40% of the sample. The sequenced material came from peripheral blood. The receptor source for this set is an adult man with Graves' ophthalmopathy.

Details on this clonotype: It is likely a read error, because the conserved phenylalanine at the end of the CDR3 is missing. The chain carries TRBV24-1 and TRBJ2-3; D tentatively fits TRBD1 or TRBD2 (5 bases each). V lost 9 bases and J 9 bases, leaving 18 bases between the germline ends. There are 13 residues in the CDR3. From germline, CDR1 is KGHDR and CDR2 SFDVKD. Here the CDR3 DNA reads TGTGCCACCGCGACACGAAAAGGGGAGACGCAGTATGTT. Translation gives CATATRKGETQYV.

Concerning this clonotype itself: The junction does not match germline at one end; this may be a read error. The chain couples TRBV24-1 to TRBJ1-5; 7 bases agree with TRBD1. Germline V gives CDR1 KGHDR, CDR2 SFDVKD. The CDR3 spans 17 residues. CDR3 sequence: CASSSFTRDRKNQPQHF. The CDR3 DNA reads as TGTGCCAGCAGTTCCTTCACGCGGGACAGAAAGAATCAGCCCCAGCATTTT.

This clonotype appeared a few times. The chain joins TRBV7-4 to TRBJ2-7, with 12 bases lining up with TRBD2. V dropped 0 bases and J dropped 1; count of bases not matched to a gene: 4. The CDR3 has 17 amino acids. CDR1 and CDR2 from the germline V gene are SGHVT and SQSDAQ. CDR3 loop: CASSLAPTSGSSYEQYF. The CDR3, as DNA: TGTGCCAGCAGCTTAGCCCCGACTAGCGGGAGTTCCTACGAGCAGTACTTC.

About this clonotype itself: One end of the junction does not line up with germline, which may come from a read error. This chain joins TRBV10-3 and TRBJ1-1; 8 bases are a match to TRBD1. The CDR3 is 17 residues long. CDR1 and CDR2 (germline): ENHRY, SYGVKD. The chain's CDR3 is CASSELRTGLYNTEAFF. The CDR3 DNA reads TGTGCCAGCAGTGAATTACGGACAGGGCTTTACAACACTGAAGCTTTCTTT.

This chain joins TRBV20-1 and TRBJ1-1; D uncertain. V lost 5 bases and J 7 bases, leaving 11 bases between the germline ends. The CDR3 covers 11 residues. Per germline, CDR1 DFQATT and CDR2 SNEGSKA (reference sequence). The CDR3 DNA follows: TGCAGTGCTCTGCTTGAATTTGAAGCTTTCTTT. The encoded protein is CSALLEFEAFF.

J is TRBJ1-1 and V is TRBV15, with TRBD1 as a possible D gene (5 bases). Trimming cost V 3 bases and J 5 bases, with 13 bases left between them. The germline gives CDR1 LNHNV, CDR2 YYDKDF (reference sequence). The CDR3 sequence is 14 residues long. The CDR3 sequence: CATSSVGTVTEAFF. The CDR3 DNA reads as TGTGCCACCAGCAGTGTGGGGACGGTGACTGAAGCTTTCTTT.

This clonotype has only a few counts. This chain connects TRBV7-9 to TRBJ2-5, with 10 bases matching TRBD2. Germline V lookup: CDR1 SEHNR, CDR2 FQNEAQ (reference sequence). The length of the CDR3 is 15 residues. The V gene end was trimmed by 5 bases and the J gene end by 4 bases; junction bases not matched to a gene: 7. The CDR3 reads CASSPPRTSGETQYF. CDR3 in DNA: TGTGCCAGCAGCCCGCCGAGGACTAGCGGAGAGACCCAGTACTTC.

This clonotype was observed once. The chain employs TRBV7-2 and TRBJ1-4; D unresolved. In germline, CDR1 is SGHTA, CDR2 FQGNSA. V was trimmed by 2 bases and J by 6 bases, leaving 13 bases between them. The CDR3 runs 15 residues. The CDR3 DNA is TGTGCCAGCAGCTTATCACGGGTCCTTCATGAAAAACTGTTTTTT. Encoded protein: CASSLSRVLHEKLFF.

The chain is built from TRBV15 and TRBJ1-2; the D gene is possibly TRBD1 (6 bases). Trimming left V 5 bases short and J 5 bases short, with 12 bases between. This CDR3 is built from 13 residues. Germline V gene lookup returns CDR1 LNHNV and CDR2 YYDKDF (reference sequence). The CDR3 protein is CATSVGAAYGYTF. The CDR3 coding sequence is TGTGCCACCAGCGTGGGGGCTGCATATGGCTACACCTTC.

This clonotype was seen many times. The chain employs TRBV7-8 and TRBJ1-1; tentative D call: TRBD1 (5 bases). CDR3 length: 13 amino acids. CDR1 and CDR2 (germline): SGHVS, FQNEAQ. V was pared by 7 bases and J by 10 bases, with 19 bases between. The CDR3 bases are TGTGCCAGCACACGAGTGGGGCAGGGACCAGCTTTCTTT. It codes for CASTRVGQGPAFF.

This clonotype was counted many times. The chain carries TRBV2 and TRBJ1-1; 7 bases map to TRBD1. Germline trimming cut 5 bases from V and 1 base from J; bases unmatched to any gene: 1. Germline CDR1 reads SNHLY; CDR2 reads FYNNEI. This CDR3 has 13 amino acids. The CDR3 spells CASSRTGNTEAFF. The CDR3 DNA follows: TGTGCCAGCAGTAGGACAGGGAACACTGAAGCTTTCTTT.

This clonotype appeared many times. This chain uses TRBV7-9 with TRBJ1-2; 7 nucleotides align to TRBD1. Germline V gene sequence: CDR1 SEHNR, CDR2 FQNEAQ (reference sequence). Trimming cost V 0 bases and J 9 bases; bases outside gene matches: 4. The CDR3 consists of 13 residues. The CDR3 reads CASSLATGYRYTF. The CDR3 DNA is TGTGCCAGCAGCTTAGCGACAGGGTATCGCTACACCTTC.

In its sample, this clonotype was seen many times. This chain connects TRBV19 to TRBJ2-6; D perhaps matches TRBD1 (5 bases). The germline gives CDR1 LNHDA, CDR2 SQIVND (reference sequence). The CDR3 is 15 residues long. Deletions cut 1 base from V and 4 bases from J, with 8 bases between. The CDR3, as DNA: TGTGCCAGTAGTATAGTCAGGGCCGGGGCCAACGTCCTGACTTTC. The encoded protein is CASSIVRAGANVLTF.

This clonotype was seen repeatedly, ten times or more. This CDR3 is CASSSSVNTGELFF. CDR3 bases: TGCGCCAGCAGCTCTAGCGTAAACACCGGGGAGCTGTTTTTT. This chain links TRBV5-1 with TRBJ2-2, with D possibly being TRBD2 (6 bases). The germline V and J ends were trimmed by 3 bases and 2 bases, with 8 bases remaining between them. Per the germline V gene, CDR1 is SGHRS and CDR2 is YFSETQ. The CDR3 extends over 14 amino acids.

The CDR3 nucleotides are TGTGCCAGCAGCTCCGGACTAGCGGGATCTACGCAGTATTTT. Translation gives CASSSGLAGSTQYF. The chain combines TRBV7-6 with TRBJ2-3; 12 nucleotides match TRBD2. Trimming cost V 4 bases and J 8 bases; bases outside gene matches: 4. Per germline, CDR1 SGHVS and CDR2 FNYEAQ. The CDR3 loop spans 14 amino acids.

At least ten counts were recorded for this clonotype. The CDR3 reads CASTRSGNTIYF. As DNA, the CDR3 is TGTGCCAGCACCCGCTCTGGAAACACCATATATTTT. The chain has TRBV25-1 and TRBJ1-3; D gene uncertain. The V and J ends lost 7 bases and 0 bases respectively, with 4 bases between them. Germline CDR1 and CDR2: MGHDK and SYGVNS. The CDR3 has 12 amino acids.

The gene calls are TRBV7-9 and TRBJ1-2; maybe TRBD1 (5 bases). V lost 3 bases to trimming and J lost 4 bases, with 12 bases between them. Germline assignment: CDR1 SEHNR and CDR2 FQNEAQ (reference sequence). CDR3 length: 14 residues. The chain's CDR3 is CASSFRAGSYGYTF. In DNA, the CDR3 is TGTGCCAGCAGCTTCCGGGCAGGGTCCTATGGCTACACCTTC.

The V call is TRBV11-2, the J call TRBJ1-4; TRBD1 agrees at 9 bases. The J segment lost 8 bases and the V segment lost 3 bases, leaving 10 bases of the junction unmatched. Germline loops: CDR1 SGHAT, CDR2 FQNNGV. There are 16 residues in the CDR3. CDR3: CASSLVSGDREEKLFF. The CDR3 nucleotides are TGTGCCAGCAGCTTGGTGTCCGGGGACAGGGAAGAAAAACTGTTTTTT.

The table lists this clonotype with a few counts. The gene calls are TRBV20-1 and TRBJ1-2; the match to TRBD1 covers 11 bases. This CDR3 contains 15 residues. Germline CDR1 and CDR2: DFQATT and SNEGSKA (reference sequence). V lost 0 bases and J lost 7; bases outside the gene matches: 7. CDR3 protein: CSAREWGTGGGGYTF. CDR3 nucleotide sequence: TGCAGTGCTAGAGAGTGGGGGACAGGGGGGGGTGGCTACACCTTC.

This clonotype was seen more than once but under ten times. The V gene is TRBV6-5, the J gene TRBJ1-5, with a tentative D call TRBD1 (5 bases). Trimming pared 7 bases from V and 6 bases from J, leaving 19 bases between. The CDR3 extends over 15 amino acids. From germline, CDR1 is MNHEY and CDR2 SVGAGI. CDR3 in DNA: TGTGCCAGCACCTACTCCGGGGGTTCAAGTCAGCCCCAGCATTTT. Amino acid sequence: CASTYSGGSSQPQHF.

For this clonotype: A much larger clone lies one base from this, so it may be a read error. The CDR3 DNA follows: TGCAGTGCCCGAAGACAGGTTGGCTGGAATTCACCCCTCCACTTT. Its protein product is CSARRQVGWNSPLHF. V gene TRBV20-1 combines with J gene TRBJ1-6, with D possibly being TRBD1 (6 bases). V was shortened by 6 bases and J by 7 bases, with 19 bases between the two germline ends. The CDR3 runs 15 residues. Germline V lookup: CDR1 DFQATT, CDR2 SNEGSKA (reference sequence).

The CDR3 DNA is TGTGCCAGCAGTGATAGTGCCGGGGACCTAGCCTACGAGCAGTACTTC. Translating gives CASSDSAGDLAYEQYF. This chain joins TRBV25-1 and TRBJ2-7; TRBD1 or TRBD2 may be the D gene (5 bases each). From germline, CDR1 is MGHDK and CDR2 SYGVNS. CDR3 size: 16 residues. V was clipped by 3 bases and J by 2 bases, with 17 bases between them.

About this clonotype itself: The junction departs from the called germline gene at one end, perhaps through a read error. This chain links TRBV19 with TRBJ1-3; tentative D call: TRBD1 (5 bases). From germline, CDR1 is LNHDA and CDR2 SQIVND (reference sequence). There are 17 residues in the CDR3. The CDR3 DNA reads TGTGCCAGTAGTGGACGAAGCAGGGTTTTCTCTGGAAACGCCATATATTTT. Protein: CASSGRSRVFSGNAIYF.

This clonotype was detected only a few times. A junction end diverges from the germline sequence, so it may reflect a read error. The rearrangement links TRBV24-1 to TRBJ1-5; 7 nucleotides match TRBD1. Looked up from germline, CDR1 is KGHDR and CDR2 is SFDVKD. The CDR3 sequence is 19 residues long. CDR3 region: CASSYSRSMEGQFNQPQHF. The CDR3 DNA follows: TGTGCCAGCAGTTACTCGAGATCGATGGAGGGACAGTTCAATCAGCCCCAGCATTTT.

This clonotype has just a few counts. V and J are TRBV28 and TRBJ2-7; no clear D. Trimming took off 6 bases at V and 6 bases at J, with 9 bases between the two ends. This CDR3 is built from 11 residues. Per germline, CDR1 MDHEN and CDR2 SYDVKM. CDR3 region: CASRGNGEQYF. CDR3 DNA sequence: TGTGCCAGCAGGGGGAATGGCGAGCAGTACTTC.

This clonotype appeared many times. The V gene is TRBV19, the J gene TRBJ2-5; no clear D. V lost 5 bases and J 2 bases, leaving 9 bases between the germline ends. The CDR3 consists of 13 residues. From germline, CDR1 is LNHDA and CDR2 SQIVND (reference sequence). CDR3 sequence: CASSYQVQETQYF. The CDR3 DNA follows: TGTGCCAGTAGTTATCAAGTACAAGAGACCCAGTACTTC.

V gene TRBV2 combines with J gene TRBJ1-5, with 11 bases that match TRBD1. The V gene's germline CDR1 is SNHLY and CDR2 FYNNEI. This CDR3 region has 16 residues. After removal of 6 bases from V and 4 bases from J, the junction contained 8 bases not matched to a gene. The CDR3 sequence: CASSPRTGGVNQPQHF. CDR3 nucleotide sequence: TGTGCCAGCAGCCCCAGGACAGGGGGCGTGAATCAGCCCCAGCATTTT. Full variable domain (missing parts from reference TRBV2 and TRBJ1-5): EPEVTQTPSHQVTQMGQEVILRCVPISNHLYFYWYRQILGQKVEFLVSFYNNEISEKSEIFDDQFSVERPDGSNFTLKIRSTKLEDSAMYFCASSPRTGGVNQPQHFGDGTRLSIL.

This clonotype was seen only a few times. The V gene is TRBV11-2, the J gene TRBJ1-5; 7 bases fit TRBD1. V lost 4 bases, J lost 9 bases, and 9 bases stayed unmatched. CDR3 length: 14 amino acids. Germline assignment: CDR1 SGHAT and CDR2 FQNNGV. In DNA form, the CDR3 reads TGTGCCAGCAGCTCCACAGGGGAGGGACGGCCCCAGCATTTT. Translating gives CASSSTGEGRPQHF.

The chain uses TRBV10-2 and TRBJ1-2, with D unclear. The CDR3 extends over 16 amino acids. V lost 0 bases to trimming and J lost 4 bases, with 15 bases between them. CDR1 and CDR2 from the germline V gene are WSHSY and SAAADI. The CDR3 coding sequence is TGCGCCAGCAGTGAGTCGTATAACAGACTATTCTATGGCTACACCTTC. Protein: CASSESYNRLFYGYTF.

This clonotype was counted between two and nine times. V is TRBV3-1 and J is TRBJ1-1; 7 positions agree with TRBD1. The germline V gene has CDR1 LGHDT and CDR2 YNNKEL (reference sequence). The CDR3 covers 14 residues. Unmatched junction bases numbered 4, after V lost 3 bases and J lost 3 bases. The CDR3 DNA is TGTGCCAGCAGCCATTTCGGACAGGACACTGAAGCTTTCTTT. Translating gives CASSHFGQDTEAFF.